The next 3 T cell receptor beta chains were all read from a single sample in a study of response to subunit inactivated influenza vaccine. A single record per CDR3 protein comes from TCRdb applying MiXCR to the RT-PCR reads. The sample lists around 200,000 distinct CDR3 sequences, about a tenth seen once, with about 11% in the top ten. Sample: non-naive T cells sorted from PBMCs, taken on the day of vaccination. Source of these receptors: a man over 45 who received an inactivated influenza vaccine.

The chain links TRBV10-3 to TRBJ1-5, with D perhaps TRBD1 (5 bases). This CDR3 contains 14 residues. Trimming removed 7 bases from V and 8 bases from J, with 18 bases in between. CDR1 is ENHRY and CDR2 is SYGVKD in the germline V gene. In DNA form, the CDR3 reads TGTGCCATCAAGGGGACGCTGGGCGGGGAGCCCCAGCATTTT. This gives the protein CAIKGTLGGEPQHF.

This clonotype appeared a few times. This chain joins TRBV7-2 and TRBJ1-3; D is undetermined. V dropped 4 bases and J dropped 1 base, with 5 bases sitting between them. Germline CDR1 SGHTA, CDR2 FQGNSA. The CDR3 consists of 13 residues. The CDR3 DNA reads TGTGCCAGCAGCTCCTGGTCTGGAAACACCATATATTTT. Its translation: CASSSWSGNTIYF.

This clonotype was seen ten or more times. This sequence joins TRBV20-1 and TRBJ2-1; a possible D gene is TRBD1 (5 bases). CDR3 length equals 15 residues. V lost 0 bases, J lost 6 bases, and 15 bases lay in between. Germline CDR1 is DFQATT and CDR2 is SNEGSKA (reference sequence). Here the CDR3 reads CSAREGVAGRNEQFF. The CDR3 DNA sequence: TGCAGTGCTAGAGAAGGGGTAGCAGGCCGCAATGAGCAGTTCTTC.